The 14 T cell receptor beta chains in this list originate from one sample, sequenced in a study of human T cells and chemical hapten exposure. TCRdb recomputed calls from the RACE reads with MiXCR, one row per CDR3 protein. The sample comprises some 400,000 distinct CDR3 sequences, 5.1% of which are singletons, and just over 2.5% rests with the top ten. Time point noted: pre-sensitization, week 0. Treatment indicated: therapeutic diphenylcyclopropenone sensitization with weekly scalp DPC. The material was whole blood, obtained in connection with sensitization to the hapten diphenylcyclopropenone (DPC). The origin of the receptors is a woman in her fifties or sixties with alopecia areata. Some clones in this sample may be carry-over from other donors' samples.

Only a few counts were recorded for this clonotype. The chain joins TRBV5-5 to TRBJ2-5; possibly TRBD2 for D (6 bases). The CDR3 has 16 residues. Germline lookup yields CDR1 SGHKS and CDR2 YYEKEE (reference sequence). With 0 bases removed from V and 2 bases from J, the gap between germline ends came to 14 bases. CDR3 amino acids: CASSLGFTGGQETQYF. The CDR3 region has the DNA TGTGCCAGCAGCTTGGGATTCACCGGGGGACAAGAGACCCAGTACTTC.

The gene calls are TRBV12-3 or TRBV12-4 and TRBJ1-3; D remains ambiguous. This CDR3 comprises 15 residues. The germline V and J ends were trimmed by 3 bases and 1 base, with 10 bases remaining between them. CDR3 amino acids: CASSLSGRSGNTIYF. CDR3 DNA: TGTGCCAGCAGTTTGTCAGGTCGTTCTGGAAACACCATATATTTT.

This clonotype was picked up many times. This chain joins TRBV14 and TRBJ1-1, with D hard to call. Germline CDR1 and CDR2: SGHDN and FVKESK. V gave up 4 bases and J gave up 3 bases, with 12 bases separating them. The CDR3 contains 14 residues. The CDR3 spells CASSRRPGDTEAFF. CDR3 coding DNA: TGTGCCAGCAGCCGCCGGCCCGGGGACACTGAAGCTTTCTTT.

This clonotype has just a few counts. The CDR3 DNA reads TGTGCCAGCAAGAAGGACCCCTACGAGCAGTACTTC. It translates to CASKKDPYEQYF. This chain links TRBV2 with TRBJ2-7; D call uncertain. The germline gives CDR1 SNHLY, CDR2 FYNNEI. Trimming took 7 bases from V and 2 from J, leaving 9 bases between them. There are 12 residues in the CDR3.

This clonotype has at least ten counts. The CDR3 nucleotides are TGTGCCAGCTCCCGAGAACAGGGGAATGGCAATCAGCCCCAGCATTTT. Protein sequence: CASSREQGNGNQPQHF. The genes are TRBV18 and TRBJ1-5; TRBD1 aligns across 7 bases. CDR3 length: 16 amino acids. Germline CDR1 KGHSH, CDR2 LQKENI. The V segment lost 6 bases and the J segment 2 bases; nucleotides outside the gene matches: 10.

The J gene is TRBJ2-3, the V gene TRBV2; D remains unclear. CDR1 is SNHLY and CDR2 is FYNNEI in the germline V gene. CDR3 length equals 14 residues. The ends were cut back, 5 bases at V and 4 bases at J, with 13 bases in the middle. The CDR3 DNA sequence: TGTGCCAGCAGTTTGGCTTTCGGCGCAGATACGCAGTATTTT. It encodes CASSLAFGADTQYF.

The gene calls are TRBV6-1 and TRBJ2-3; D unclear. The ends were cut back, 7 bases at V and 0 bases at J, with 14 bases in the middle. The germline CDR1 and CDR2 sequences are MNHNS and SASEGT. The CDR3 length is 15 residues. The CDR3 region has the DNA TGTGCCAGCACCCCGTCAGGATTTAGCACAGATACGCAGTATTTT. Translating it yields CASTPSGFSTDTQYF.

J is TRBJ1-1 and V is TRBV6-2 or TRBV6-3; TRBD1 might be the D (5 bases). Between the trimmed V and J ends, which lost 7 bases and 6 bases, there was a span of 12 bases. The CDR3 extends over 12 amino acids. Germline CDR1 reads MNHEY; CDR2 reads SVGEGT. For the CDR3, the DNA is TGTGCCAGCAAGGGGTGGGAGGCTGAAGCTTTCTTT. Amino acids: CASKGWEAEAFF.

The rearrangement uses TRBV20-1 and TRBJ2-3, with a possible D match to TRBD2 (5 bases). The CDR3 contains 15 residues. V dropped 1 base and J dropped 1 base, with 12 bases sitting between them. From germline, CDR1 is DFQATT and CDR2 SNEGSKA (reference sequence). Here the CDR3 DNA reads TGCAGTGCTAGAGGGACTTCCTCAGGCACAGATACGCAGTATTTT. Translation gives CSARGTSSGTDTQYF.

This clonotype was observed at least ten times. The rearrangement links TRBV12-3 or TRBV12-4 to TRBJ1-6; perhaps TRBD1 as D (5 bases). V lost 1 base and J 10 bases, leaving 11 bases between the germline ends. CDR3 length: 14 residues. CDR3 amino acids: CASSLGGADSPLHF. In DNA, the CDR3 is TGTGCCAGCAGTTTAGGAGGGGCGGACTCACCCCTCCACTTT.

This clonotype appeared many times. The rearrangement joins TRBV6-2 or TRBV6-3 to TRBJ1-1, with 8 bases lining up with TRBD1. Germline V gene sequence: CDR1 MNHEY, CDR2 SVGEGT. J lost 5 bases, V lost 0 bases, and 5 bases had no gene match. CDR3 length: 15 amino acids. The DNA of the CDR3 is TGTGCCAGCAGTTACTCAGACAGGGGTCGGACTGAAGCTTTCTTT. It specifies CASSYSDRGRTEAFF.

As for this clonotype: This clone may be a read error of a much larger clone one base away. The rearrangement uses TRBV7-8 and TRBJ2-1, with TRBD2 identical over 14 bases. The CDR3 sequence is 20 residues long. Germline-derived CDR1 and CDR2 are SGHVS and FQNEAQ. The CDR3 here is CGSSPTSGRARPNSYNEQFF. Here the CDR3 DNA reads TGTGGCAGCAGCCCGACTAGCGGGAGGGCCAGACCAAACTCCTACAATGAGCAGTTCTTC.

The chain couples TRBV28 to TRBJ1-5; 9 bases are shared with TRBD1. The germline V gene encodes CDR1 MDHEN and CDR2 SYDVKM. Unmatched junction bases numbered 11, after V lost 5 bases and J lost 3 bases. CDR3 length: 17 residues. This CDR3 reads CASSPPRQGVFNQPQHF. The CDR3 nucleotides are TGTGCCAGCAGTCCCCCGAGACAGGGGGTTTTCAATCAGCCCCAGCATTTT.

This clonotype was detected many times. The rearrangement uses TRBV7-2 and TRBJ2-3; tentatively, D is TRBD2 (5 bases). V was shortened by 1 base and J by 4 bases, with 15 bases between the two germline ends. This CDR3 comprises 16 residues. CDR1 is SGHTA, CDR2 FQGNSA, per germline. The CDR3 DNA reads TGTGCCAGCAGCTTAGTCCCCCCGGGAAACGCAGATACGCAGTATTTT. As protein: CASSLVPPGNADTQYF.